This TCR beta chain stems from a study of cytomegalovirus exposure and HLA in healthy donors. PCR was performed using 60 Vbeta and 13 Jbeta primers. Sequencing was performed with immunoSEQ multiplex PCR; in TCRdb, only in-frame clones are kept and a portion is missing. Of 150,000 to 200,000 clones in the sample, about 74% were seen once. This clone was picked up a small number of times. Trimming removed 4 bases from V and 2 bases from J, with 12 bases in between. Germline V CDR1 and CDR2: LNHNV, YYDKDF (reference sequence). CDR3 length: 15 amino acids. The sequence was obtained from a male donor in good health and CMV-seronegative. The sequenced sample was PBMCs. V and J are TRBV15 and TRBJ1-3, with D possibly being TRBD1 (6 bases). CDR3 in DNA: TGTGCCACCAGCACCACAGGGTTCGCTGGAAACACCATATATTTT. Translating gives CATSTTGFAGNTIYF.